These 6 T cell receptor beta chains were sequenced from one sample in a study of shared clonotypes between healthy human individuals. TCRdb's copy holds only in-frame clones and misses some; the assay was immunoSEQ multiplex PCR. The sample includes hundreds of thousands of clones, around 96% of them seen just once. The sequenced material came from naive CD4+ T cells sorted from blood. Subset here: CD45RA+ positively selected. Source of these receptors: a woman aged 25 to 39 in good health.

This clone was recorded a few times. This chain joins TRBV7-9 and TRBJ2-7; TRBD2 is a possible D gene (5 bases). Deletions cut 1 base from V and 3 bases from J, with 13 bases between. This CDR3 is 15 amino acids long. Germline lookup yields CDR1 SEHNR and CDR2 FQNEAQ (reference sequence). CDR3 bases: TGTGCCAGCAGCTTAGGATGGGAGCCGCGCTACGAGCAGTACTTC. This encodes CASSLGWEPRYEQYF.

The chain joins TRBV4-1 to TRBJ2-1; tentative D call: TRBD2 (6 bases). The germline V and J ends were trimmed by 4 bases and 9 bases, with 19 bases remaining between them. Germline V gene sequence: CDR1 MGHRA, CDR2 YSYEKL. CDR3 length equals 15 residues. CDR3 region: CASSRQLAVSREQFF. CDR3 DNA sequence: TGCGCCAGCAGCCGCCAGTTAGCGGTTTCTCGTGAGCAGTTCTTC.

The J gene is TRBJ1-1, the V gene TRBV5-7; 8 bases are shared with TRBD1. TRBV5-7 is identified as an open reading frame with a role that is uncertain. This CDR3 is built from 15 residues. V was clipped by 2 bases and J by 2 bases; unmatched bases: 5. In DNA form, the CDR3 reads TGTGCCAGCAGCTTCGACAGGGGTGGAAACACTGAAGCTTTCTTT. Its translation: CASSFDRGGNTEAFF.

The V and J genes are TRBV5-1 and TRBJ2-1; 7 positions match TRBD2. The V gene end was trimmed by 3 bases and the J gene end by 4 bases; junction bases not matched to a gene: 10. Germline CDR1 reads SGHRS; CDR2 reads YFSETQ. This CDR3 contains 16 residues. The CDR3: CASSSRASGVYNEQFF. The CDR3 nucleotides read TGCGCCAGCAGCTCCAGAGCTAGCGGAGTTTACAATGAGCAGTTCTTC.

CDR3 amino acids: CASSLWPLTSEDYYTGELFF. The CDR3 region has the DNA TGTGCCAGCAGTTTATGGCCCTTGACTAGCGAGGATTATTACACCGGGGAGCTGTTTTTT. The V and J genes are TRBV28 and TRBJ2-2; 8 bases fit TRBD2. The CDR3 covers 20 residues. Germline V lookup: CDR1 MDHEN, CDR2 SYDVKM. After removal of 0 bases from V and 3 bases from J, the junction contained 15 bases not matched to a gene.

The rearrangement joins TRBV5-1 to TRBJ2-5; D gene uncertain. The CDR3 extends over 12 amino acids. V lost 1 base to trimming and J lost 3 bases, with 4 bases between them. Germline CDR1 and CDR2: SGHRS and YFSETQ. Here the CDR3 reads CASSLSKETQYF. CDR3 sequence (DNA): TGCGCCAGCAGCTTGAGTAAAGAGACCCAGTACTTC.